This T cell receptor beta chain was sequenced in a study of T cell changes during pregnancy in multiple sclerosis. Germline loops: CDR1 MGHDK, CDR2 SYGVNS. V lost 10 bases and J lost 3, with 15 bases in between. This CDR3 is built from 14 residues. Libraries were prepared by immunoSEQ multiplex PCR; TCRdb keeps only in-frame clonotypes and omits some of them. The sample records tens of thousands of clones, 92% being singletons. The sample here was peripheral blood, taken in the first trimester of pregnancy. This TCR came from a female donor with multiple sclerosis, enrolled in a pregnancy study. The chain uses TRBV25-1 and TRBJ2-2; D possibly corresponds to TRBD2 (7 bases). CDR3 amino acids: CATQRGGDTGELFF. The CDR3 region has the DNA TGTGCCACCCAGAGGGGGGGGGACACCGGGGAGCTGTTTTTT.